This TCR beta chain is drawn from a study of T-cell reconstitution after alpha-beta-depleted transplantation in children. Only a few counts were recorded for this clonotype. Trimming pared 5 bases from V and 2 bases from J, leaving 11 bases between. The CDR3 has 14 amino acids. A TCRbeta library incorporating unique molecular identifiers was prepared. Via MiXCR, TCRdb re-called the PCR reads, giving one row per CDR3 protein. The sample shows about 120,000 distinct CDR3 sequences, 23% of them seen only once. The sequencing used PBMCs, mostly from graft donor cells, collected 180 days after TCRalphabeta/CD19-depleted stem cell transplant. This chain connects TRBV12-3 or TRBV12-4 to TRBJ2-3; the D is unclear. This receptor was obtained from a male patient between 2 and 10 years old who had a stem cell transplant for chronic granulomatous disease, so the T cells may come from the graft donor. This CDR3 is CASSPPHLTDTQYF. The CDR3 DNA reads as TGTGCCAGCAGTCCCCCCCACCTCACAGATACGCAGTATTTT.